Described below is a single T cell receptor beta chain sequence and its context. This entry comes from a study of somatic mutations in cytotoxic T cells in rheumatoid arthritis. The repertoire was sequenced with immunoSEQ multiplex PCR; TCRdb's copy has only in-frame clones and lacks some. The sample contains 20,000 or so clones, 70% to 80% of which appear only once. Trimming stripped 8 bases from V and 3 bases from J, with 5 bases between. CDR1 and CDR2 (germline): MGHDK, SYGVNS. This CDR3 is 12 amino acids long. Positive selection using magnetic beads isolated the CD4+ and CD8+ cells (purity was checked by flow cytometry).

The clonotype was recovered from a man in his sixties in good health. Material for sequencing was CD8+ T cells sorted from blood. The J gene is TRBJ2-6, the V gene TRBV25-1; no clear D gene. CDR3 sequence: CASSFGANVLTF. The CDR3 DNA follows: TGTGCCAGCTCTTTTGGGGCCAACGTCCTGACTTTC.